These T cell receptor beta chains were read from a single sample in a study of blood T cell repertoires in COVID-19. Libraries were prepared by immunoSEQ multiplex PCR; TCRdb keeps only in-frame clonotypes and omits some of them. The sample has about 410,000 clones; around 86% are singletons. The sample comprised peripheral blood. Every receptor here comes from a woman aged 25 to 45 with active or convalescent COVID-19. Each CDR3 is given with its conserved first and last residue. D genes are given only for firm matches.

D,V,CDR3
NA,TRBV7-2,CASSFWGTRDNEQFF
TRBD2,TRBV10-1,CASSERWRGGADTQYF
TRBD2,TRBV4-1,CASSDRPGLNTGELFF
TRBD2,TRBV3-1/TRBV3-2,CASSHYSGGAPTDTQYF
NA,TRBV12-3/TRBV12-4,CASSLSRDYGYTF
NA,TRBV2,CASSEQGRVFF
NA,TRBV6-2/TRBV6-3,CASSYSITGSGDNEQFF
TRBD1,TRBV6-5,CASTETGGVDYGYTF
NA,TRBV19,CASSLTQTGADTQYF
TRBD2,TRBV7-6,CASSLAGGVITDTQYF
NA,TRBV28,CASSFLGRAEKLFF
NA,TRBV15,CATSRGDRGYEGQFF
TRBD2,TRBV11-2,CASSPDSGGYNEQFF
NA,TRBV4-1,CASSQDPGDRGYTF
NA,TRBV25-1,CASSVGGLDEQYF
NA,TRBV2,CASSEKPYEQYF
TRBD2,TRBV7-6,CASSLAGGRIREQYF
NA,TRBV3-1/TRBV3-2,CASSQPNTGNTEAFF
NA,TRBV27,CASSFVVNTEAFF
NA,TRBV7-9,CASSLVGQGNEKLFF
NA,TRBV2,CASSGHSSQGVLLEAFF
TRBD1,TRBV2,CASSSTGPNSPLHF
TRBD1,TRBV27,CASRSGQGGTEAFF
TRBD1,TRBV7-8,CASSLGFWDRANTEAFF
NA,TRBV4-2,CASSQDFQGTYNEQFF
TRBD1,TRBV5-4,CASSLGGQGTGYGYTF
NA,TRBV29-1,CSVVRLGGYEQYF
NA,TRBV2,CASSEFGRGREDTQYF
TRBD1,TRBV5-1,CASSDRGPFEKLFF
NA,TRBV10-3,CAISDPSGAFF
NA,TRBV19,CASSISLALEQYF
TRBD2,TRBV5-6,CASSRGTSGPGTQYF
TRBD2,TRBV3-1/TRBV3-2,CASSLQALAGEETQYF
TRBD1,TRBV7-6,CASSSPGTGKAEGYTF
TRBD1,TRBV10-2,CASSSGTAYTF
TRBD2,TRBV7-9,CASSLGLAGETYNEQFF
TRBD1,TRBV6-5,CASTSPEGANQPQHF
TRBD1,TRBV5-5,CASSLVGTGGYEQYF
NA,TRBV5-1,CASRQDGYSPLHF
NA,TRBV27,CASSSSTGIDYGYTF
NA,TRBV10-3,CAISESPRWDGGAGANVLTF
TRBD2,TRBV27,CASSSIAPGYPRGRTSGSHEQFF
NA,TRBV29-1,CSVVGGEKLFF
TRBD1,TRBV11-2,CASSLTGGTEAFF
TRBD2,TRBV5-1,CASRLSGGALGTDTQYF
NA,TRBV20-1,CSATGVYGYTF
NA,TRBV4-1,CASNSGGPTGELFF
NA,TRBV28,CASRSTGTGYEQYF
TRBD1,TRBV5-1,CASSITGDQAYGYTF
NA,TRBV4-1,CASSQETPGGNQPQHF
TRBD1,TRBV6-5,CASSSGQRGYEQYF
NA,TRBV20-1,CSASLDTQYF
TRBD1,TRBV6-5,CASSYIGTGVGYTF
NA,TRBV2,CASSGGLINQPQHF